These 3 T cell receptor beta chains share one sample of origin, sequenced in a study of blood T cells in healthy people across ages. Then a second PCR, running roughly 7 to 11 cycles, was carried out with a sample-barcoded 5' primer and a J-beta primer mix. TCRdb called the 5' RACE reads again in MiXCR, with one record for every CDR3 protein. The data show 700,000 to 850,000 distinct CDR3 sequences, with 50% to 65% seen just once and about 38% held by the top ten. Sequenced sample: blood. The receptor set was obtained from a man older than 75 in good health.

V is TRBV20-1 and J is TRBJ2-1, with D perhaps matching TRBD2 (6 bases). The CDR3 consists of 16 residues. The ends were cut back, 0 bases at V and 4 bases at J, with 16 bases in the middle. Per germline, CDR1 DFQATT and CDR2 SNEGSKA (reference sequence). The CDR3 nucleotides read TGCAGTGCTAGAGATCTGGCGGCCGGGGGTTACAATGAGCAGTTCTTC. As protein: CSARDLAAGGYNEQFF.

This chain connects TRBV20-1 to TRBJ2-7; TRBD2 aligns across 9 bases. Germline-derived CDR1 and CDR2 are DFQATT and SNEGSKA (reference sequence). The CDR3 totals 13 residues. J gave up 1 base and V 5 bases, and 3 bases lay outside the gene matches. The CDR3 here is CSAVGLASYEQYF. CDR3 DNA: TGCAGTGCTGTGGGACTAGCATCCTACGAGCAGTACTTC.

The chain combines TRBV6-2 or TRBV6-3 with TRBJ2-2; D is possibly TRBD1 (6 bases). Trimming shortened V by 4 bases and J by 5 bases, and 14 bases separated the two germline ends. This CDR3 spans 15 amino acids. In germline, CDR1 is MNHEY, CDR2 SVGEGT. In DNA, the CDR3 is TGTGCCAGCAGTTTCTCAGGGGATTGGACCGGGGAGCTGTTTTTT. Amino acid sequence: CASSFSGDWTGELFF.